This T cell receptor (beta chain) was profiled in a study of cytomegalovirus exposure and HLA in healthy donors. Whole-study results and caveats: A missense DCLRE1C variant was associated with V- and J-gene trimming of TCR beta chains in a later analysis, and an independent cohort replicated the association.

Germline CDR1 LNHDA, CDR2 SQIVND (reference sequence). V shed 4 bases and J shed 7 bases, with 16 bases lying between them. This CDR3 has 14 amino acids. PCR employed 60 Vbeta and 13 Jbeta primers. TCRdb's copy holds only in-frame clones and misses some; the assay was immunoSEQ multiplex PCR. The sample lists about 100,000 clones, 60% to 75% seen once, with under 3% in the top ten. As for this clone: Its antigen is still unknown.

Donors sampled were nominally healthy, though unrecorded immune exposures were likely. The chain employs TRBV19 and TRBJ1-2; no definite D call. The sequence derives from a female donor in good health and CMV-seropositive. The material sequenced was PBMCs. The CDR3 protein is CASSTLTTEAGYTF. The CDR3 nucleotides read TGTGCCAGTAGTACTCTGACAACGGAGGCTGGCTACACCTTC.